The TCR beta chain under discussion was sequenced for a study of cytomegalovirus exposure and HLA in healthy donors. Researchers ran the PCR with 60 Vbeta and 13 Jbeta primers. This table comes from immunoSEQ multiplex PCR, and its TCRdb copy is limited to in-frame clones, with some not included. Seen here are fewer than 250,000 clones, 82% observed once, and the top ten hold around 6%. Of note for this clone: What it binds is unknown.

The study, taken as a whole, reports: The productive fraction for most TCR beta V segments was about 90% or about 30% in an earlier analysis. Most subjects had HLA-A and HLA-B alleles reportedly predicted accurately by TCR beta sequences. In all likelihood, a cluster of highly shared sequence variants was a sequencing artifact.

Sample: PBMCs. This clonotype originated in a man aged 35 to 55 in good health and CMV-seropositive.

CDR3 DNA sequence: TGTGCCAGCAGCGCTCGTCTAGCGGGATACAATGAGCAGTTCTTC. This sequence encodes CASSARLAGYNEQFF. V and J are TRBV9 and TRBJ2-1; 9 nucleotides match TRBD2. Trimming took 3 bases from V and 4 from J; bases not matched to a gene: 5. This CDR3 has 15 residues. Looked up from germline, CDR1 is SGDLS and CDR2 is YYNGEE.